This is a list of T cell receptor beta chains from one sample in a study of blood T cell repertoires in COVID-19. The table came from immunoSEQ multiplex PCR; TCRdb's copy has only in-frame clones and leaves some out. Counted here are roughly 80,000 clones, roughly 79% occurring once; the ten biggest clones make up about 16%. The sequencing sample was made of peripheral blood. These receptors were obtained from a human donor in a cohort sampled during active COVID-19. Each CDR3 is given with its conserved first and last residue. Each record gives: CDR3 DNA, CDR3 protein, J gene, V gene, clone size, D gene. A D gene is named only where the DNA matches it firmly. For some rows the clone size is stated as once, few or many, or as a class when expanded; others skip it.

DNA: TGCAGCGTTGAAGATGAAATGACACAGCGGGGGTGGACAGATACGCAGTATTTT; CDR3: CSVEDEMTQRGWTDTQYF; J: TRBJ2-3; V: TRBV29-1; size: .; D: TRBD2
DNA: TGTGCCAGCAGTTACTCAACAGGGGGAGGTTCACCCCTCCACTTT; CDR3: CASSYSTGGGSPLHF; J: TRBJ1-6; V: TRBV6-5; size: .; D: TRBD1
DNA: TGTGCCAGTAGTATTCGGATGTTCGGACTAACAGTCACCGGGGAGCTGTTTTTT; CDR3: CASSIRMFGLTVTGELFF; J: TRBJ2-2; V: TRBV19; size: .; D: .
DNA: TGTGCCAGCAGTCCGAGGACTACCTACAATGAGCAGTTCTTC; CDR3: CASSPRTTYNEQFF; J: TRBJ2-1; V: TRBV27; size: .; D: .
DNA: TGTGCCAGCAGCCCCATCCCGGTAGCGAACACTGAAGCTTTCTTT; CDR3: CASSPIPVANTEAFF; J: TRBJ1-1; V: TRBV5-5; size: few; D: .
DNA: TGTGCCAGCACCCGGAAGTCTGGTCGGGACAGGGCCTCCTACGAGCAGTACTTC; CDR3: CASTRKSGRDRASYEQYF; J: TRBJ2-7; V: TRBV11-3; size: few; D: TRBD1
DNA: TGTGCCAGCAGTTTATGGTCGGTGCTGGAGCAGTACTTC; CDR3: CASSLWSVLEQYF; J: TRBJ2-7; V: TRBV28; size: .; D: .
DNA: TGTGCCAGCAGCTCCCAGACAGGGGAAGTTTACGAGCAGTACTTC; CDR3: CASSSQTGEVYEQYF; J: TRBJ2-7; V: TRBV7-2; size: .; D: TRBD1
DNA: TGTGCCAGCAGCCTCCCGGGACAGGGGTATGGCTACACCTTC; CDR3: CASSLPGQGYGYTF; J: TRBJ1-2; V: TRBV9; size: .; D: TRBD1
DNA: TGCGCCAGCAGCCCCGGGACAGGGGGCGTTCAGCCCCAGCATTTT; CDR3: CASSPGTGGVQPQHF; J: TRBJ1-5; V: TRBV10-2; size: .; D: TRBD1
DNA: TGCGCCAGCAGCTTATCAGGGTCCTCGTACGAGCAGTACTTC; CDR3: CASSLSGSSYEQYF; J: TRBJ2-7; V: TRBV5-1; size: .; D: .
DNA: TGTGCCAGCAGTGAACCTTCCAAATCTTCGGGCACAGATACGCAGTATTTT; CDR3: CASSEPSKSSGTDTQYF; J: TRBJ2-3; V: TRBV25-1; size: .; D: .
DNA: TGCAGCGTGAAAGGCGGGGGGGCCTACAATGAGCAGTTCTTC; CDR3: CSVKGGGAYNEQFF; J: TRBJ2-1; V: TRBV29-1; size: few; D: TRBD2
DNA: TGTGCCAGTAGTATTTCATCAGCAGGGAACACCGGGGAGCTGTTTTTT; CDR3: CASSISSAGNTGELFF; J: TRBJ2-2; V: TRBV19; size: .; D: .
DNA: TGTGCCAGCAGCTTGCCATTACCCCGGAATGAGCAGTTCTTC; CDR3: CASSLPLPRNEQFF; J: TRBJ2-1; V: TRBV5-8; size: once; D: .
DNA: TGTGCCAGCAGCCCCCTCGGGAGCGGCCAAGAGACCCAGTACTTC; CDR3: CASSPLGSGQETQYF; J: TRBJ2-5; V: TRBV6-5; size: few; D: .
DNA: TGTGCCAGCAGTTCCCTAGCGGGAGTGCACAATGAGCAGTTCTTC; CDR3: CASSSLAGVHNEQFF; J: TRBJ2-1; V: TRBV5-4; size: .; D: TRBD2
DNA: TGTGCCAGCAGCCTGGCTGCAGATACGCAGTATTTT; CDR3: CASSLAADTQYF; J: TRBJ2-3; V: TRBV5-6; size: .; D: .
DNA: TGTGCCAGCAGCTCTTGGCTAGCGGGGGGGCCTGGGGCCAACGTCCTGACTTTC; CDR3: CASSSWLAGGPGANVLTF; J: TRBJ2-6; V: TRBV7-2; size: .; D: TRBD2
DNA: TGTGCCAGCAGCTTGGAGTGGCAGCCCCAGCATTTT; CDR3: CASSLEWQPQHF; J: TRBJ1-5; V: TRBV7-9; size: .; D: .
DNA: TGTGCCACCAGTGATCCCGGGACTCTCCAAGAGACCCAGTACTTC; CDR3: CATSDPGTLQETQYF; J: TRBJ2-5; V: TRBV24-1; size: .; D: .
DNA: TGTGCCAGCAACGGGGGAGGGACCGGGGAGCTGTTTTTT; CDR3: CASNGGGTGELFF; J: TRBJ2-2; V: TRBV28; size: .; D: TRBD2
DNA: TGCGCCAGCAGCTTGGCCGGGACAGGGAGAAGCACTGAAGCTTTCTTT; CDR3: CASSLAGTGRSTEAFF; J: TRBJ1-1; V: TRBV5-1; size: .; D: TRBD1
DNA: TGTGCCATCAGTGACCCCGGGACATTTAATGAAAAACTGTTTTTT; CDR3: CAISDPGTFNEKLFF; J: TRBJ1-4; V: TRBV10-3; size: .; D: .
DNA: TGTGCCAGCAGCCCCCGAGCGACAGGGCTGTCCTACGAGCAGTACTTC; CDR3: CASSPRATGLSYEQYF; J: TRBJ2-7; V: TRBV9; size: .; D: TRBD1
DNA: TGTGCCAGCAGCTTGAGGATCGGGGGGCCTAGCACAGATACGCAGTATTTT; CDR3: CASSLRIGGPSTDTQYF; J: TRBJ2-3; V: TRBV7-2; size: .; D: .
DNA: TGTGCCAGCAGCTTAGCGGGGGCCGGAACCTCCACAGATACGCAGTATTTT; CDR3: CASSLAGAGTSTDTQYF; J: TRBJ2-3; V: TRBV7-2; size: .; D: .
DNA: TGTGCCAGCAGTGAAGACAGCCGAAATTCACCCCTCCACTTT; CDR3: CASSEDSRNSPLHF; J: TRBJ1-6; V: TRBV2; size: .; D: .
DNA: TGTGAGCGCAGCGGGAGGAACAGCTCCTACGAGCAGTACTTC; CDR3: CERSGRNSSYEQYF; J: TRBJ2-7; V: TRBV6-5; size: .; D: TRBD2
DNA: TGTGCCAGCAGTGAAACGGAGAATGAAAAACTGTTTTTT; CDR3: CASSETENEKLFF; J: TRBJ1-4; V: TRBV6-4; size: .; D: .
DNA: TGTGCCAGCAGTGAATTACCAGGCTATGGCTACACCTTC; CDR3: CASSELPGYGYTF; J: TRBJ1-2; V: TRBV2; size: .; D: .
DNA: TGTGCAGTACAGGGTTGGGGGCCAGATACGCAGTATTTT; CDR3: CAVQGWGPDTQYF; J: TRBJ2-3; V: TRBV19; size: .; D: .
DNA: TGTGCCAGCAGTCCCAACCGGGACAGGGGGAATGGCTACACCTTC; CDR3: CASSPNRDRGNGYTF; J: TRBJ1-2; V: TRBV7-3; size: .; D: TRBD1
DNA: TGTGCCAGCAGTCCCTGGGCCGGGACAGGGGGTTCCGAGCAGTACTTC; CDR3: CASSPWAGTGGSEQYF; J: TRBJ2-7; V: TRBV2; size: few; D: TRBD1
DNA: TGTGCCAGCAGCCCCGGGACTAGCTTCCGCAATGAGCAGTTCTTC; CDR3: CASSPGTSFRNEQFF; J: TRBJ2-1; V: TRBV11-3; size: .; D: TRBD2
DNA: TGTGCCAGCAGCCCCGGGACAGGCTACAATGAGCAGTTCTTC; CDR3: CASSPGTGYNEQFF; J: TRBJ2-1; V: TRBV11-2; size: .; D: TRBD1
DNA: TGTGCCAGTAGCCGTGTGGGCTCTGGGAACACTGAAGCTTTCTTT; CDR3: CASSRVGSGNTEAFF; J: TRBJ1-1; V: TRBV19; size: few; D: .
DNA: TGCGCCAGCAGCCAAGACCCGGGACAGGGGTATACGCAGTATTTT; CDR3: CASSQDPGQGYTQYF; J: TRBJ2-3; V: TRBV4-3; size: .; D: TRBD1
DNA: TGTGCCAGTAGTATCTCCTTTAGGGGGCAGGCTTTCTTT; CDR3: CASSISFRGQAFF; J: TRBJ1-1; V: TRBV19; size: .; D: TRBD1
DNA: TGTGCCAGCAGTACTGTCGGGGGTGGGGTGTACAATGAGCAGTTCTTC; CDR3: CASSTVGGGVYNEQFF; J: TRBJ2-1; V: TRBV6-2/TRBV6-3; size: few; D: .
DNA: TGTGCCAGCAGTTTTCCAGGGCAAGAGACCCAGTACTTC; CDR3: CASSFPGQETQYF; J: TRBJ2-5; V: TRBV12-3/TRBV12-4; size: .; D: .
DNA: TGTGCCAGCAGTGTTGGGACAGGGGTAAACTTC; CDR3: CASSVGTGVNF; J: TRBJ2-4; V: TRBV2; size: few; D: TRBD1
DNA: TGTGCCACCAGTGACCCTACAGGGGGCGCGTTAAGGGAGACCCAGTACTTC; CDR3: CATSDPTGGALRETQYF; J: TRBJ2-5; V: TRBV24-1; size: .; D: TRBD1
DNA: TGTGCCAGCAGAAAACAGGCTTTGAATGAAAAACTGTTTTTT; CDR3: CASRKQALNEKLFF; J: TRBJ1-4; V: TRBV27; size: .; D: .